A selection of T cell receptor beta chains follows, all from one sample in a study of blood T cell repertoires in COVID-19. The protocol was immunoSEQ multiplex PCR, while the TCRdb copy is restricted to in-frame clones and leaves out a portion. The profile shows 200,000 to 300,000 clones, 80% to 90% of them singletons. Input material: PBMCs or T cells enriched from blood (not recorded which). These TCRs come from a woman aged 25 to 45 who had recovered from COVID-19. The CDR3 runs from the conserved cysteine through the conserved F or W. Each record gives: J gene, CDR3 length, V gene, CDR3 protein.

>TRBJ2-1|15|TRBV28
CASSLIAGVRDEQFF
>TRBJ2-1|15|TRBV2
CASRGTSGDGNEQFF
>TRBJ2-7|18|TRBV28
CASSSHTAEGFVLYEQYF
>TRBJ2-7|18|TRBV10-3
CAISPGLAGGGIGYEQYF
>TRBJ1-1|14|TRBV4-1
CASSPRGVSTEAFF
>TRBJ2-7|13|TRBV6-6
CASSYSGEGEQYF
>TRBJ1-4|15|TRBV28
CASSPTHMPNEKLFF
>TRBJ1-2|13|TRBV4-3
CASSQDRAEGYTF
>TRBJ2-1|16|TRBV7-2
CASSLVSGRVYNEQFF
>TRBJ1-1|13|TRBV18
CASSQTGGTEAFF
>TRBJ1-5|15|TRBV11-2
CASSNTGYSNQPQHF
>TRBJ2-1|15|TRBV7-9
CASSLAARSYNEQFF
>TRBJ2-2|13|TRBV29-1
CSVEAQGAGELFF
>TRBJ1-3|16|TRBV18
CASSPPSQGTGNTIYF
>TRBJ1-1|13|TRBV28
CASSLEGLREAFF
>TRBJ2-2|15|TRBV28
CASSIPGQPEQELFF
>TRBJ2-7|16|TRBV14
CASSQDRLAGDYEQYF
>TRBJ1-2|15|TRBV28
CASSSGTGRRYGYTF
>TRBJ1-5|15|TRBV28
CASSRGWSQGQPQHF
>TRBJ1-2|12|TRBV6-5
CASRTGATPCTF
>TRBJ2-7|16|TRBV5-1
CASSSTPGHRKYEQYF
>TRBJ2-7|15|TRBV5-1
CASSPISGRDDEQYF